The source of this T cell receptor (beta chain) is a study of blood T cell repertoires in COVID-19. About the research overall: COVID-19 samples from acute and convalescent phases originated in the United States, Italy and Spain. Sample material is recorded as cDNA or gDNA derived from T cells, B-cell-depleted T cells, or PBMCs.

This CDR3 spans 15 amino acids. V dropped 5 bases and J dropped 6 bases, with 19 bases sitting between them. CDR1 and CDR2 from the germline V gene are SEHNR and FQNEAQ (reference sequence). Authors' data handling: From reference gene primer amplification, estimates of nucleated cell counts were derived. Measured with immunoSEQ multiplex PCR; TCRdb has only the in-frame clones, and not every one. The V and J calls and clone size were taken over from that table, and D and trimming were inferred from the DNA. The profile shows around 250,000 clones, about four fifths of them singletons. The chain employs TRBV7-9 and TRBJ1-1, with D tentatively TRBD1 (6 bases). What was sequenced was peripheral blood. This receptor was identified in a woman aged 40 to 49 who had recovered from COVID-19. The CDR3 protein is CASSPLDGRGAEAFF. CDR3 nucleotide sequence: TGTGCCAGCAGCCCCCTGGACGGCAGGGGAGCTGAAGCTTTCTTT.